The 18 T cell receptor beta chains presented below share a single source sample, sequenced in a study of cytomegalovirus exposure and HLA in healthy donors. Profiling relied on immunoSEQ multiplex PCR, and the TCRdb table lists in-frame clones only, not all of them. The sample contains 180,000 or so clones, roughly nine tenths of which appear only once. The sample taken for sequencing was PBMCs. The receptor source for this set is a man aged 18-30 years in good health and CMV-seropositive.

The J gene is TRBJ2-7, the V gene TRBV28; 12 bases fit TRBD2. V lost 6 bases to trimming and J lost 4 bases; unmatched junction nucleotides: 7. CDR1 is MDHEN, CDR2 SYDVKM, per germline. The CDR3 sequence is 15 residues long. DNA for the CDR3: TGTGCCAGCAGATCTAGCGGGAGGGGAACTTACGAGCAGTACTTC. Amino acid sequence: CASRSSGRGTYEQYF.

This chain uses TRBV9 with TRBJ2-1, with D possibly matching TRBD1 (6 bases). Germline-derived CDR1 and CDR2 are SGDLS and YYNGEE. This CDR3 region has 15 residues. Trimming stripped 0 bases from V and 6 bases from J, with 13 bases between. This chain's CDR3 is CASSVGSGRGNEQFF. CDR3 coding DNA: TGTGCCAGCAGCGTAGGATCAGGCAGGGGCAATGAGCAGTTCTTC.

CDR3 DNA sequence: TGTGCCATCAGTGAGTCGAGGGGGACAGGGGACAATCAGCCCCAGCATTTT. It translates to CAISESRGTGDNQPQHF. This chain joins TRBV10-3 and TRBJ1-5, with TRBD1 identical over 10 bases. CDR3 length equals 17 residues. Germline V gene sequence: CDR1 ENHRY, CDR2 SYGVKD. With 0 bases clipped from V and 3 bases from J, the junction kept 5 bases outside the gene matches.

The chain joins TRBV14 to TRBJ2-7, with D possibly matching TRBD2 (6 bases). Germline CDR1 SGHDN, CDR2 FVKESK. The CDR3 extends over 17 amino acids. V was clipped by 1 base and J by 5 bases, with 21 bases between them. DNA for the CDR3: TGTGCCAGCAGCCAAGGGGAGGTACCGGGACGAGGACACGAGCAGTACTTC. Its translation is CASSQGEVPGRGHEQYF.

The CDR3 DNA follows: TGTGCCAGCAGCTCTGACAGCACCTACGAGCAGTACTTC. Amino acids: CASSSDSTYEQYF. V gene TRBV5-6 combines with J gene TRBJ2-7; D may be TRBD1 (5 bases). This CDR3 is built from 13 residues. Germline CDR1 is SGHDT and CDR2 is YYEEEE. V was cut by 3 bases and J by 2 bases, with 9 bases left in between.

This clone appeared a single time. This rearrangement joins TRBV6-1 to TRBJ2-3; 12 bases match TRBD2. The CDR3 consists of 15 residues. Germline lookup yields CDR1 MNHNS and CDR2 SASEGT. V was pared by 7 bases and J by 6 bases, with 8 bases of the junction left unmatched. CDR3 nucleotides: TGTGCCAGCACCTCTAGCGGGGGGGCAGTTGATACGCAGTATTTT. Its translation: CASTSSGGAVDTQYF.

The chain couples TRBV6-6 to TRBJ1-3, with D possibly being TRBD1 (6 bases). The CDR3 is 13 residues long. Germline CDR1 and CDR2: MNHNY and SVGAGI (reference sequence). The V gene lost 6 bases and the J gene lost 8 bases, with 14 bases spanning the gap. CDR3 sequence: CASSRGEGDTIYF. CDR3 in DNA: TGTGCCAGCAGCAGGGGCGAGGGGGACACCATATATTTT.

The V call is TRBV7-2, the J call TRBJ1-1, with D tentatively TRBD1 (6 bases). The germline V gene has CDR1 SGHTA and CDR2 FQGNSA. V lost 5 bases and J lost 8, with 12 bases in between. CDR3 length equals 12 residues. DNA of the CDR3: TGTGCCAGCAGCAACACAGGGATCGAAGCTTTCTTT. Residues: CASSNTGIEAFF.

This clone was found once. The chain combines TRBV7-2 with TRBJ2-5; possible D gene TRBD2, 5 bases. Germline-derived CDR1 and CDR2 are SGHTA and FQGNSA. V lost 7 bases, J lost 0 bases, and 21 bases lay in between. This CDR3 is 17 amino acids long. CDR3 sequence (DNA): TGTGCCAGCACCTTCTCTCCTAGCCGGTTCTACCAAGAGACCCAGTACTTC. This gives the protein CASTFSPSRFYQETQYF.

This rearrangement joins TRBV4-3 to TRBJ1-1; D may be TRBD1 (5 bases). CDR3 length equals 14 residues. Per germline, CDR1 LGHNA and CDR2 YSLEER. V was shortened by 3 bases and J by 3 bases, with 11 bases between the two germline ends. CDR3 protein: CASSHGTGDTEAFF. In DNA, the CDR3 is TGCGCCAGCAGCCATGGGACTGGAGACACTGAAGCTTTCTTT.

The genes are TRBV5-1 and TRBJ2-3, with 9 positions matching TRBD2. The CDR3 is made up of 17 amino acids. Trimming removed 4 bases from V and 2 bases from J; junction bases left unmatched: 11. Germline V gives CDR1 SGHRS, CDR2 YFSETQ. DNA for the CDR3: TGCGCCAGCAGCAAGGGGGCGGCTAGCGGGAACACAGATACGCAGTATTTT. It is translated as CASSKGAASGNTDTQYF.

The chain couples TRBV19 to TRBJ2-2; 8 bases agree with TRBD1. Germline loops: CDR1 LNHDA, CDR2 SQIVND (reference sequence). CDR3 length: 16 residues. The junction had 11 bases not matched to a gene; V was cut back by 5 bases and J by 6 bases. CDR3 in amino acids: CASSSPTGVVAGELFF. The CDR3 DNA follows: TGTGCCAGTAGTTCCCCGACAGGGGTGGTGGCCGGGGAGCTGTTTTTT.

This sequence joins TRBV18 and TRBJ2-5; 7 nucleotides match TRBD2. J was trimmed by 2 bases and V by 1 base; bases with no gene match: 7. In germline, CDR1 is KGHSH, CDR2 LQKENI. This CDR3 has 16 amino acids. The chain's CDR3 is CASSPRPSGSQETQYF. In DNA form, the CDR3 reads TGTGCCAGCTCACCACGGCCTAGCGGCTCTCAAGAGACCCAGTACTTC.

The CDR3 DNA reads TGTGCCAGCAGTTATAACCGGGACTACAATCAGCCCCAGCATTTT. Amino acids: CASSYNRDYNQPQHF. The J gene is TRBJ1-5, the V gene TRBV6-5, with D possibly TRBD1 on 5 matching bases. CDR1 and CDR2 from the germline V gene are MNHEY and SVGAGI. V was cut by 3 bases and J by 3 bases, with 12 bases left in between. This CDR3 region has 15 residues.

The rearrangement joins TRBV5-1 to TRBJ1-5; D remains ambiguous. From germline, CDR1 is SGHRS and CDR2 YFSETQ. V was clipped by 0 bases and J by 1 base, with 5 bases between them. The CDR3 runs 14 residues. CDR3 region: CASSLDGSNQPQHF. DNA for the CDR3: TGCGCCAGCAGCTTGGACGGGAGCAATCAGCCCCAGCATTTT.

This clone was picked up many times. This chain joins TRBV5-1 and TRBJ2-7; possible D gene TRBD2, 7 bases. With 2 bases removed from V and 2 bases from J, the gap between germline ends came to 11 bases. CDR3 length: 14 amino acids. Germline values: CDR1 SGHRS, CDR2 YFSETQ. The CDR3 coding sequence is TGCGCCAGCAGCTTTAACGGGGGGCCCTACGAGCAGTACTTC. Encoded protein: CASSFNGGPYEQYF.

The chain joins TRBV5-1 to TRBJ2-1, with 13 bases fitting TRBD2. From germline, CDR1 is SGHRS and CDR2 YFSETQ. The trim removed 4 bases at V and 7 bases at J, leaving 5 bases unmatched. CDR3 size: 15 residues. The CDR3 nucleotides are TGCGCCAGCAGCGTGTGGACTAGCGGGAGTAATGAGCAGTTCTTC. Translating gives CASSVWTSGSNEQFF.

The chain joins TRBV28 to TRBJ2-1, with TRBD1 identical over 7 bases. After removal of 10 bases from V and 13 bases from J, the junction contained 10 bases not matched to a gene. This CDR3 has 11 amino acids. Germline V CDR1 and CDR2: MDHEN, SYDVKM. The CDR3: CATDGQASQFF. The CDR3 region has the DNA TGTGCCACAGATGGACAGGCATCCCAGTTCTTC.